Listed here are 5 T cell receptor beta chains from one sample, sequenced in a study of OX40 agonist ivuxolimab in advanced cancers. The table came from immunoSEQ multiplex PCR; TCRdb's copy has only in-frame clones and leaves some out. The data contain around 56,000 clones, about 80% of them seen just once; the ten biggest clones take up under 6%. This material consisted of CD4+ or CD8+ T cells sorted from blood, taken in a trial of the OX40 agonist ivuxolimab. These receptor sequences come from an adult with an advanced solid tumor such as melanoma, head and neck, liver or kidney cancer.

This chain links TRBV5-6 with TRBJ1-4; 7 nucleotides match TRBD1. Looked up from germline, CDR1 is SGHDT and CDR2 is YYEEEE. The CDR3 has 15 residues. The trim removed 4 bases at V and 3 bases at J, leaving 6 bases unmatched. The CDR3 loop is CASSPTGTANEKLFF. The DNA for the CDR3 is TGTGCCAGCAGCCCCACCGGGACAGCTAATGAAAAACTGTTTTTT.

This clone turned up a few times. The chain has TRBV6-4 and TRBJ2-1; D not certain. Between the trimmed V and J ends, which lost 0 bases and 3 bases, there was a span of 6 bases. The germline V gene encodes CDR1 MRHNA and CDR2 SNTAGT. The CDR3 spans 14 residues. CDR3 amino acids: CASSDSGSYNEQFF. The CDR3 coding sequence is TGTGCCAGCAGTGACTCAGGAAGCTACAATGAGCAGTTCTTC.

J is TRBJ2-2 and V is TRBV10-3; 9 bases agree with TRBD1. The CDR3 consists of 17 residues. With V trimmed by 3 bases and J by 6 bases, 11 bases remained unmatched. Germline CDR1 is ENHRY and CDR2 is SYGVKD. CDR3 protein: CAISDHTGGATAGELFF. The CDR3 DNA follows: TGTGCCATCAGTGACCACACAGGGGGCGCTACGGCCGGGGAGCTGTTTTTT.

V usage is TRBV10-3 and J usage is TRBJ2-3, with TRBD1 matching 9 bases. The CDR3 is 15 residues long. From germline, CDR1 is ENHRY and CDR2 SYGVKD. The J segment lost 5 bases and the V segment lost 2 bases, leaving 5 bases of the junction unmatched. The CDR3 DNA sequence: TGTGCCATCAGTGAGCCCAACAGGGGGCTAGATACGCAGTATTTT. This translates into CAISEPNRGLDTQYF.

This clone was seen a few times. The rearrangement joins TRBV5-6 to TRBJ1-3; 8 bases match TRBD1. Looked up from germline, CDR1 is SGHDT and CDR2 is YYEEEE. The CDR3 runs 17 residues. The junction had 6 bases not matched to a gene; V was cut back by 1 base and J by 0 bases. CDR3 region: CASSLTGTGPSGNTIYF. The CDR3 nucleotides are TGTGCCAGCAGCTTGACGGGGACAGGCCCCTCTGGAAACACCATATATTTT. Supplemented by reference TRBV5-6 and TRBJ1-3, the full variable domain reads DAGVTQSPTHLIKTRGQQVTLRCSPKSGHDTVSWYQQALGQGPQFIFQYYEEEERQRGNFPDRFSGHQFPNYSSELNVNALLLGDSALYLCASSLTGTGPSGNTIYFGEGSWLTVV.